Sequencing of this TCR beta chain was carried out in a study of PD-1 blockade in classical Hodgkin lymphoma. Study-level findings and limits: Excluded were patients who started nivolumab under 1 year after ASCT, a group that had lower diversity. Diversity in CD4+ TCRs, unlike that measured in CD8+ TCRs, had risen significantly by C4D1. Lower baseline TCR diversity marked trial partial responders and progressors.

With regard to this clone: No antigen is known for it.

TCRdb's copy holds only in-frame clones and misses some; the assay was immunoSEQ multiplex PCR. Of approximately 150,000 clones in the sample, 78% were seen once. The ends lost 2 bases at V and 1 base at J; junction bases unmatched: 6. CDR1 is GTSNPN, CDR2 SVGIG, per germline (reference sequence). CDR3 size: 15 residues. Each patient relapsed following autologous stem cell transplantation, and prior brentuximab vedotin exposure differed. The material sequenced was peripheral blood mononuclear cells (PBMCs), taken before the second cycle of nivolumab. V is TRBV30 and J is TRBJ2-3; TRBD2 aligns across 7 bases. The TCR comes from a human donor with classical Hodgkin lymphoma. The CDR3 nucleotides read TGTGCCTGGAGTTCGGAACGGGGGGGCACAGATACGCAGTATTTT. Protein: CAWSSERGGTDTQYF.